The 25 T cell receptor beta chains presented below share a single source sample, sequenced in a study of read filtering for tumor transcriptome and immune sequencing. Molecular barcoded adaptors covering alpha/delta and beta/gamma chains were used on around 370 ng RNA. TCRdb re-called the reads through MiXCR, storing one row per CDR3 protein. The sample lists about 24,000 distinct CDR3 sequences, approximately 23% seen once, with more than 45% in the top ten. The specimen sequenced was a population of CD138-negative cells sorted from bone marrow. The receptors were sampled from a donor at least 40 years old with multiple myeloma.

This clonotype occurred many times. The chain joins TRBV7-8 to TRBJ2-2; 7 bases agree with TRBD1. CDR1 is SGHVS, CDR2 FQNEAQ, per germline. Trimming took 1 base from V and 1 from J; bases not matched to a gene: 0. CDR3 length equals 15 residues. CDR3 sequence reads: CASSLGQGNTGELFF. CDR3 in DNA: TGTGCCAGCAGCTTAGGACAGGGGAACACCGGGGAGCTGTTTTTT.

Here the CDR3 DNA reads TGTGCCAGCAGCACACGGGGCCCTTTGAACACCGGGGAGCTGTTTTTT. Its translation is CASSTRGPLNTGELFF. V and J are TRBV7-8 and TRBJ2-2; D is tentatively TRBD1 or TRBD2 (5 bases each). The CDR3 is 16 residues long. CDR1 is SGHVS and CDR2 is FQNEAQ in the germline V gene. V was pared by 5 bases and J by 1 base, with 14 bases between.

This clonotype showed up many times. The chain joins TRBV5-6 to TRBJ2-5; 14 bases align to TRBD2. With V trimmed by 3 bases and J by 1 base, 2 bases remained unmatched. Per germline, CDR1 SGHDT and CDR2 YYEEEE. The CDR3 is made up of 16 amino acids. The CDR3 protein is CASSWGLAGVQETQYF. In DNA, the CDR3 is TGTGCCAGCAGCTGGGGACTAGCGGGGGTCCAAGAGACCCAGTACTTC.

This clonotype was seen repeatedly, ten times or more. The chain joins TRBV7-3 to TRBJ2-1, with 10 bases fitting TRBD2. V lost 5 bases to trimming and J lost 9 bases; unmatched junction nucleotides: 13. From germline, CDR1 is SGHTA and CDR2 FQGTGA. The CDR3 extends over 16 amino acids. The CDR3, as DNA: TGTGCCAGCAGCCCGAAAGTAGCGGGGGGAGGGGGTGAGCAGTTCTTC. Translating it yields CASSPKVAGGGGEQFF. The variable domain in full, with the rest retrieved from reference TRBV7-3 and TRBJ2-1, is GAGVSQTPSNKVTEKGKYVELRCDPISGHTALYWYRQSLGQGPEFLIYFQGTGAADDSGLPNDRFFAVRPEGSVSTLKIQRTERGDSAVYLCASSPKVAGGGGEQFFGPGTRLTVL.

As for this clonotype: This may come from a read error, since a much larger clone is one base off. This chain connects TRBV7-8 to TRBJ1-1; weak D call: TRBD1 (5 bases). The CDR3 runs to 15 residues. Germline V gene sequence: CDR1 SGHVS, CDR2 FQNEAQ. In DNA, the CDR3 is TGTGCCAGCAGCCCCGCCGGGGGAAAGCTCAGTGAAGCTCTCTTT. This sequence encodes CASSPAGGKLSEALF.

In its sample, this clonotype was seen many times. The V gene is TRBV2, the J gene TRBJ2-2; unclear D gene. Germline loops: CDR1 SNHLY, CDR2 FYNNEI. Trimming pared 10 bases from V and 7 bases from J, leaving 13 bases between. This CDR3 has 12 amino acids. The CDR3 protein is CATQTAIGELFF. The CDR3 DNA reads as TGTGCCACCCAGACGGCTATCGGGGAGCTGTTTTTT.

The table lists this clonotype with a few counts. The chain uses TRBV20-1 and TRBJ2-5; 12 nucleotides agree with TRBD2. V shed 5 bases, J shed 2 bases, and the junction held 6 bases outside the gene matches. Germline V CDR1 and CDR2: DFQATT, SNEGSKA (reference sequence). The length of the CDR3 is 15 residues. This CDR3 reads CSAGWTSGAQETQYF. CDR3 bases: TGCAGTGCTGGCTGGACTAGCGGGGCGCAAGAGACCCAGTACTTC.

About this clonotype: Since a far larger clone is one base different, this is likely a read error. The chain uses TRBV6-6 and TRBJ2-7, with 7 bases that match TRBD1. The germline V gene encodes CDR1 MNHNY and CDR2 SVGAGI (reference sequence). The CDR3 extends over 13 amino acids. CDR3 nucleotides: TGTGCCAGCAGTTACTCGACAGGGTACGAGCAGTGCTTC. Amino acid sequence: CASSYSTGYEQCF.

A few counts support this clonotype. The chain links TRBV20-1 to TRBJ1-2; the match to TRBD1 covers 7 bases. Germline V lookup: CDR1 DFQATT, CDR2 SNEGSKA (reference sequence). CDR3 size: 13 residues. Trimming took 6 bases from V and 0 from J; bases not matched to a gene: 4. CDR3 protein: CSAPQGANYGYTF. CDR3 DNA sequence: TGCAGTGCGCCTCAGGGGGCTAACTATGGCTACACCTTC.

This clonotype was found many times. The rearrangement uses TRBV7-8 and TRBJ2-1; D uncertain. CDR1 and CDR2 (germline): SGHVS, FQNEAQ. The CDR3 runs to 13 residues. V was pared by 1 base and J by 6 bases, with 7 bases between. The CDR3 nucleotides are TGTGCCAGCAGCTTAGGTGGTCGCAATGAGCAGTTCTTC. Translation gives CASSLGGRNEQFF.

This clonotype came up a few times. The V call is TRBV29-1, the J call TRBJ1-5; 7 bases agree with TRBD1. V was pared by 4 bases and J by 0 bases, with 12 bases of the junction left unmatched. CDR1 SQVTM and CDR2 ANQGSEA come from the germline V gene. There are 17 residues in the CDR3. Here the CDR3 DNA reads TGCAGCGTTGTAGAGGGGGCGGGTGGATATAGCAATCAGCCCCAGCATTTT. This translates into CSVVEGAGGYSNQPQHF.

By sample share, this clonotype is medium-sized. V gene TRBV27 combines with J gene TRBJ1-1; D is uncertain. Trimming took 5 bases from V and 11 from J, leaving 9 bases between them. CDR1 is MNHEY and CDR2 is SMNVEV in the germline V gene (reference sequence). This CDR3 has 10 residues. The CDR3 nucleotides are TGTGCCAGCAGTGCAAGGTCGGCTTTCTTT. It yields the protein CASSARSAFF.

This clonotype has more than one count but fewer than ten. The chain links TRBV25-1 to TRBJ1-5; D not resolved. CDR3 length: 13 residues. Germline assignment: CDR1 MGHDK and CDR2 SYGVNS. V lost 6 bases and J lost 6, with 12 bases in between. CDR3: CASSEGGIQPQHF. CDR3 DNA sequence: TGTGCCAGCAGCGAGGGAGGGATTCAGCCCCAGCATTTT.

V and J are TRBV5-1 and TRBJ2-3; 11 nucleotides line up with TRBD1. Germline CDR1 is SGHRS and CDR2 is YFSETQ. Unmatched junction bases numbered 14, after V lost 2 bases and J lost 6 bases. The CDR3 totals 18 residues. The CDR3 region has the DNA TGCGCCAGCAGCTTAAGAGCCCGGACAGGGGGCAGCTCGGATACGCAGTATTTT. It encodes CASSLRARTGGSSDTQYF.

There are many counts of this clonotype. The chain employs TRBV20-1 and TRBJ2-1; D gene unclear. Trimming took 3 bases from V and 4 from J, leaving 10 bases between them. Germline CDR1 reads DFQATT; CDR2 reads SNEGSKA (reference sequence). CDR3 length equals 13 residues. In DNA, the CDR3 is TGCAGTGCTAGCCCGGACCCTTACAATGAGCAGTTCTTC. Its protein is CSASPDPYNEQFF.

This clonotype was counted only a few times. This rearrangement joins TRBV6-2 or TRBV6-3 to TRBJ1-5; D unresolved. Trimming removed 2 bases at V and 3 bases at J, with 11 bases between. The CDR3 runs to 15 residues. Germline loops: CDR1 MNHEY, CDR2 SVGEGT. CDR3 region: CASSYRAALNQPQHF. The DNA of the CDR3 is TGTGCCAGCAGTTACAGGGCAGCACTCAATCAGCCCCAGCATTTT.

In this sample, this clonotype turned up many times. The chain combines TRBV9 with TRBJ1-1; 7 positions match TRBD1. The CDR3 loop spans 14 amino acids. The germline CDR1 and CDR2 sequences are SGDLS and YYNGEE. The V gene end was trimmed by 3 bases and the J gene end by 0 bases; junction bases not matched to a gene: 2. The CDR3: CASSEGQLNTEAFF. Written as DNA, the CDR3 is TGTGCCAGCAGCGAGGGACAGCTGAACACTGAAGCTTTCTTT.

As for this clonotype: It may be a read error: a sequence one base away is much more abundant. J is TRBJ1-2 and V is TRBV7-2; the D gene is possibly TRBD1 (6 bases). The V end was cut by 3 bases, the J end by 2 bases, with 16 bases between. CDR1 and CDR2 (germline): SGHTA, FQGNSA. The length of the CDR3 is 16 residues. CDR3 sequence (DNA): TGTGCCAGCAGCTTGGGGGGCGGGGGGCCGAACTATGGCTACACCTTC. Translated: CASSLGGGGPNYGYTF.

In its sample, this clonotype was seen many times. This sequence joins TRBV19 and TRBJ2-1; D is undetermined. The CDR3 extends over 14 amino acids. CDR1 LNHDA and CDR2 SQIVND come from the germline V gene (reference sequence). Trimming shortened V by 6 bases and J by 2 bases, and 11 bases separated the two germline ends. The CDR3 is CASSPWRTYNEQFF. The CDR3, as DNA: TGTGCCAGTAGCCCCTGGCGGACCTACAATGAGCAGTTCTTC.

As concerns this clonotype: This sequence may be a read error, since a much larger clone differs from it by one base. The chain combines TRBV29-1 with TRBJ1-4; 9 bases align to TRBD1. Per germline, CDR1 SQVTM and CDR2 ANQGSEA. This CDR3 is 12 amino acids long. In DNA form, the CDR3 reads TGCAGCGTTGAGGGACAGGGAGCAAAACTGCTTTTT. Translating gives CSVEGQGAKLLF.

Only a few counts were recorded for this clonotype. This rearrangement joins TRBV20-1 to TRBJ1-5; D possibly corresponds to TRBD1 (6 bases). The CDR3 is 13 residues long. V lost 4 bases, J lost 2 bases, and 9 bases lay in between. The germline CDR1 and CDR2 sequences are DFQATT and SNEGSKA (reference sequence). The CDR3 protein is CSATGEGNQPQHF. CDR3 coding DNA: TGCAGTGCTACAGGGGAGGGCAATCAGCCCCAGCATTTT.

This clonotype came up many times. The rearrangement links TRBV10-3 to TRBJ2-1, with 13 bases that match TRBD2. Germline loops: CDR1 ENHRY, CDR2 SYGVKD. With 7 bases clipped from V and 8 bases from J, the junction kept 5 bases outside the gene matches. This CDR3 region has 14 residues. DNA of the CDR3: TGTGCCATCAAGGGGACTAGCGGGGTCGATGAGCAGTTCTTC. This translates into CAIKGTSGVDEQFF.

By share, this clonotype counts as medium-sized (0.01 to 0.1%). V is TRBV7-3 and J is TRBJ2-5; 8 bases align to TRBD2. The germline V gene encodes CDR1 SGHTA and CDR2 FQGTGA. The CDR3 totals 15 residues. The junction had 10 bases not matched to a gene; V was cut back by 5 bases and J by 5 bases. The CDR3 DNA reads TGTGCCAGCAGCCCCGGGAGGGGGGGCCGGGAGACCCAGTACTTC. Translation gives CASSPGRGGRETQYF.

V usage is TRBV3-1 and J usage is TRBJ2-4; D is ambiguous. With 6 bases removed from V and 6 bases from J, the gap between germline ends came to 24 bases. The germline gives CDR1 LGHDT, CDR2 YNNKEL (reference sequence). This CDR3 has 17 residues. CDR3 sequence reads: CASRYLVKALGTNIQYF. The CDR3 nucleotides are TGTGCCAGCAGGTACTTGGTGAAGGCGTTAGGCACAAACATTCAGTACTTC.

The chain has TRBV10-1 and TRBJ2-2, with no clear D. Germline V CDR1 and CDR2: WNHNN, SYGVQD (reference sequence). The CDR3 runs 13 residues. V was pared by 4 bases and J by 6 bases, with 9 bases between. CDR3 residues: CASSAQLSGELFF. The CDR3 bases are TGCGCCAGCAGTGCACAGTTATCCGGGGAGCTGTTTTTT.